This is a list of T cell receptor beta chains from one sample in a study of T cell responses to AZD1222 COVID-19 vaccine. Generated by immunoSEQ multiplex PCR, the TCRdb table keeps only in-frame clones and is missing some. This table has about 180,000 clones, 90% appearing once. Sequencing was performed on peripheral blood, taken on day 0 of AZD1222 vaccination. Receptors were obtained from an adult in good health. CDR3s include the opening cysteine and the closing phenylalanine or tryptophan.

v_call: TRBV7-2
cdr3_aa: CASSQGNTNEKLFF

v_call: TRBV28
cdr3_aa: CASSYGGTGRTEAFF

v_call: TRBV12-3/TRBV12-4
cdr3_aa: CASSLPGIEAFF

v_call: TRBV7-8
cdr3_aa: CASSPPMNTEAFF

v_call: TRBV18
cdr3_aa: CASSPPGQGGNQPQHF

v_call: TRBV28
cdr3_aa: CASSLTQGLNYGYTF

v_call: TRBV5-5
cdr3_aa: CASSSRRDLGGYTF

v_call: TRBV28
cdr3_aa: CASSLNGGYTF

v_call: TRBV6-5
cdr3_aa: CATRTGGTGELFF

v_call: TRBV11-3
cdr3_aa: CASSLGSRHTGELFF

v_call: TRBV11-3
cdr3_aa: CASSSQHDSSSYEQYF

v_call: TRBV6-5
cdr3_aa: CASSYEAGYGYTF

v_call: TRBV11-3
cdr3_aa: CASSLVTLGTHGYTF

v_call: TRBV2
cdr3_aa: CASFAYGYTF

v_call: TRBV9
cdr3_aa: CASSVGSDGGYGYTF

v_call: TRBV15
cdr3_aa: CATSRDPGTGSRGYTF

v_call: TRBV27
cdr3_aa: CASSLSWGETQYF

v_call: TRBV9
cdr3_aa: CASSVWTSANEKLFF

v_call: TRBV30
cdr3_aa: CAWSVGQLNQPQHF

v_call: TRBV18
cdr3_aa: CASSPWGGPEDTQYF

v_call: TRBV7-2
cdr3_aa: CASRPDRVTNTEAFF

v_call: TRBV6-1
cdr3_aa: CASSELSQGGTQYF

v_call: TRBV28
cdr3_aa: CASRTGLEKAFF

v_call: TRBV5-6
cdr3_aa: CASSLAAGADYGYTF

v_call: TRBV18
cdr3_aa: CASSLPAGGGTDTQYF

v_call: TRBV5-1
cdr3_aa: CASGGAVSDTQYF

v_call: TRBV28
cdr3_aa: CASSLQGRHTNQPQHF

v_call: TRBV11-3
cdr3_aa: CASSLEVGSGGPEQFF

v_call: TRBV19
cdr3_aa: CASSLSWDSSFEQFF

v_call: TRBV11-3
cdr3_aa: CASSLGVGWGPDTGELFF

v_call: TRBV2
cdr3_aa: CASSEAGLTQETQYF

v_call: TRBV4-2
cdr3_aa: CASSQVRGGSIEQFF

v_call: TRBV29-1
cdr3_aa: CSVWTGSSGNTIYF

v_call: TRBV4-2
cdr3_aa: CASSQDGRGNNEQYF

v_call: TRBV15
cdr3_aa: CATSRDPPGQETQYF

v_call: TRBV4-1
cdr3_aa: CASSQGTLDGYTF

v_call: TRBV5-1
cdr3_aa: CASSPFWTSGAYLSTDTQYF

v_call: TRBV4-2
cdr3_aa: CASSQTGGFDYGYTF

v_call: TRBV10-2
cdr3_aa: CASSDPSGGNYGYTF

v_call: TRBV11-2
cdr3_aa: CASSLVGFYEQYF